This T cell receptor beta chain was identified in a study of response to subunit inactivated influenza vaccine. Broader study findings: It was suggested by the authors that few new T cells are recruited by each seasonal influenza vaccination.

This clonotype was observed a few times. As yet, its antigen is unknown. TCRdb passed the RT-PCR reads through MiXCR, listing each CDR3 protein once. This table has roughly 780,000 distinct CDR3 sequences, about 18% appearing once. From germline, CDR1 is SGHRS and CDR2 YFSETQ. V lost 1 base, J lost 0 bases, and 10 bases lay in between. The CDR3 contains 15 residues. The genes are TRBV5-1 and TRBJ1-1; D call uncertain. This TCR was sampled from a man between 45 and 60 years old who received an inactivated influenza vaccine. The sample here was PBMCs from blood, taken about 5 days after vaccination. Written as DNA, the CDR3 is TGCGCCAGCAGCTTGAATGAGATTCTGAACACTGAAGCTTTCTTT. This codes for CASSLNEILNTEAFF.